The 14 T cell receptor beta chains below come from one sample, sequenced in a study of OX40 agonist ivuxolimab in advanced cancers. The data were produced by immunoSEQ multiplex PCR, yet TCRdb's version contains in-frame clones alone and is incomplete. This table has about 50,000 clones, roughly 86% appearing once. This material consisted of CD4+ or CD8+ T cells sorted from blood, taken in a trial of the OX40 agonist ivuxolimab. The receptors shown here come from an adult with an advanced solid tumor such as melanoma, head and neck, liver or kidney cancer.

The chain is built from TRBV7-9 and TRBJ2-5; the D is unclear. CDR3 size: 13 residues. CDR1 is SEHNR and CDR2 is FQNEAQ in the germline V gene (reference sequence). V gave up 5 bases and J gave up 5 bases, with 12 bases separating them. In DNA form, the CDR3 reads TGTGCCAGCAGCCCACGACCCGAGGAGACCCAGTACTTC. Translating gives CASSPRPEETQYF.

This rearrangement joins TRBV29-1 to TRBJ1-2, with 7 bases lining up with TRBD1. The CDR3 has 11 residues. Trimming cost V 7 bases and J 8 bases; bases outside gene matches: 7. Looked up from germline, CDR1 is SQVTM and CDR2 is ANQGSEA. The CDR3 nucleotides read TGCAGCGGCCGGGACAGCGCCGGCTACACCTTC. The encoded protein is CSGRDSAGYTF.

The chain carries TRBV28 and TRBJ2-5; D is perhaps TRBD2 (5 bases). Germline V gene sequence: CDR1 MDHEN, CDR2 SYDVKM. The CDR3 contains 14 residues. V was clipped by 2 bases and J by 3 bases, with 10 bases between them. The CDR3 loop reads CASSLVGAKETQYF. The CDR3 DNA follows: TGTGCCAGCAGTTTAGTGGGAGCTAAAGAGACCCAGTACTTC.

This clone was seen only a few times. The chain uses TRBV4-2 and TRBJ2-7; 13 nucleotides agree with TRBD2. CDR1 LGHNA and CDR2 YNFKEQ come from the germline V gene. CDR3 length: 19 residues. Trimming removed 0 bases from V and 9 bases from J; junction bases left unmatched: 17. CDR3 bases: TGTGCCAGCAGCCAAGATGTTTTGATTGGTCGACTAGCGGGAGGACGGCAGTACTTC. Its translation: CASSQDVLIGRLAGGRQYF.

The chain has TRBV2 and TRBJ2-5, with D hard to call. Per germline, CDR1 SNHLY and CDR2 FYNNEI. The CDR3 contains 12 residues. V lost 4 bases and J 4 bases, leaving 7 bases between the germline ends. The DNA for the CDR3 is TGTGCCAGCAGTGTGAAAAGAGAGACCCAGTACTTC. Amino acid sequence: CASSVKRETQYF.

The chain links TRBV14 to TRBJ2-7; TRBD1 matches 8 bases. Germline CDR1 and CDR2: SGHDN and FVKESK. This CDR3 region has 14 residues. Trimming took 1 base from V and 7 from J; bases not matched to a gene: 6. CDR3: CASSQGGRGREQYF. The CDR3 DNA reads TGTGCCAGCAGCCAAGGAGGCAGGGGGCGTGAGCAGTACTTC.

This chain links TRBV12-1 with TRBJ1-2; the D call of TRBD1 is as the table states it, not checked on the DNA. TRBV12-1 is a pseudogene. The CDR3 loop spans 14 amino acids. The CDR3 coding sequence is TGTGCCAGCAGCTGCGTGGGCAGGGACTATGGCTACACCTTC. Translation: CASSCVGRDYGYTF.

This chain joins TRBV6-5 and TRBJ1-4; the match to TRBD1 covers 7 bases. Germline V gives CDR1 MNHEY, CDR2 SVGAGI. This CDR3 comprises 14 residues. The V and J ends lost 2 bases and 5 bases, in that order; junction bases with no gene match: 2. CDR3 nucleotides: TGTGCCAGCAGTTACAACAGGGGAAATGAAAAACTGTTTTTT. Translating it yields CASSYNRGNEKLFF.

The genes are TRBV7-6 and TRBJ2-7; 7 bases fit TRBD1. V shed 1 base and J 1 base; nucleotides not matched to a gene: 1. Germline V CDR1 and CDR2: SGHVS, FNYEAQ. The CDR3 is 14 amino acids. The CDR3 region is CASSLGGQSYEQYF. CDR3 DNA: TGTGCCAGCAGCTTAGGGGGACAGTCCTACGAGCAGTACTTC.

Here the CDR3 DNA reads TGTGCCAGCAGCCCGGGGACTTCGGGGTGGACCCAGTACTTC. Translated, it gives CASSPGTSGWTQYF. The J gene is TRBJ2-5, the V gene TRBV2; maybe TRBD2 (6 bases). Germline CDR1 is SNHLY and CDR2 is FYNNEI. Trimming took off 6 bases at V and 7 bases at J, with 18 bases between the two ends. The CDR3 has 14 amino acids.

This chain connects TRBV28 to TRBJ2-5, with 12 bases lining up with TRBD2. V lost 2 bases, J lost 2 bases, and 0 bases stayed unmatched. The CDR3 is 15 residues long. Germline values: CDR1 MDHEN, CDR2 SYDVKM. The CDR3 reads CASSLLAGGQETQYF. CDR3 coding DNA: TGTGCCAGCAGTTTACTAGCGGGAGGGCAAGAGACCCAGTACTTC.

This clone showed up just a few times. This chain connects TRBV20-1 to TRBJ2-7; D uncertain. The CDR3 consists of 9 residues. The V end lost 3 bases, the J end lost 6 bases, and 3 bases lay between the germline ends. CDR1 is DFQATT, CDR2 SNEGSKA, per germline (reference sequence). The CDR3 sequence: CSASSEQYF. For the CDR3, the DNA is TGCAGTGCTAGTTCCGAGCAGTACTTC.

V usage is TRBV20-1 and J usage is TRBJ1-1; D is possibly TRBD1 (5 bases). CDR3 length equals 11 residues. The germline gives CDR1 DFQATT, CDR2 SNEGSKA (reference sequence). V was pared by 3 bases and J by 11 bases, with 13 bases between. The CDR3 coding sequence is TGCAGTGCTAGGGGGCCGGGTAGGGCTTTCTTT. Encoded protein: CSARGPGRAFF.

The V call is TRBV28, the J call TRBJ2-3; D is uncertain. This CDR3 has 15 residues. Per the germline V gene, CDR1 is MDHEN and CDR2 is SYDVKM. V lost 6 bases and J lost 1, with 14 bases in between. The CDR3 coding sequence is TGTGCCAGCAGCAGACATTCTGGGGGCACAGATACGCAGTATTTT. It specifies CASSRHSGGTDTQYF.